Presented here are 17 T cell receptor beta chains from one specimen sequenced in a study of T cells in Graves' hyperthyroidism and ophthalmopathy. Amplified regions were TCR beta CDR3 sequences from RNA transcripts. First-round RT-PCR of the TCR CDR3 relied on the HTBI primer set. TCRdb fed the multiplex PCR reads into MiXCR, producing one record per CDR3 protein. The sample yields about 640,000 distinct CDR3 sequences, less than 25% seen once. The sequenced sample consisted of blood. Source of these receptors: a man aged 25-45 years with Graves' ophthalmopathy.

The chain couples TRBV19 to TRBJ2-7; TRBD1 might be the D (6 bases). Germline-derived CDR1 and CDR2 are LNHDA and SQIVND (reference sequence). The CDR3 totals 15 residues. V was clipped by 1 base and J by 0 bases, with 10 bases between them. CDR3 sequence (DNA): TGTGCCAGTAGTATAGTCGGGGACATCTCCTACGAGCAGTACTTC. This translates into CASSIVGDISYEQYF.

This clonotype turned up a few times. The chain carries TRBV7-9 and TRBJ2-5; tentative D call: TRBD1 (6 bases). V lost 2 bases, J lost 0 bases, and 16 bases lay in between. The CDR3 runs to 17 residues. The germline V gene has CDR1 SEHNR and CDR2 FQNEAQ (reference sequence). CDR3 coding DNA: TGTGCCAGCAGCTTATCCCCGGGACACCCTTACCAAGAGACCCAGTACTTC. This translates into CASSLSPGHPYQETQYF.

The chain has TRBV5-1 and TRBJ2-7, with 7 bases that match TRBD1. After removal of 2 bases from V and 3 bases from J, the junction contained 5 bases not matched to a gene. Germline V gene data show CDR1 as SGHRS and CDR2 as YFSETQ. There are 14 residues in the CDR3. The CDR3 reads CASSFFGTDYEQYF. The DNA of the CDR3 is TGCGCCAGCAGCTTCTTCGGGACAGACTACGAGCAGTACTTC. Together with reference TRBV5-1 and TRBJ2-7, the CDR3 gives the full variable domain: KAGVTQTPRYLIKTRGQQVTLSCSPISGHRSVSWYQQTPGQGLQFLFEYFSETQRNKGNFPGRFSGRQFSNSRSEMNVSTLELGDSALYLCASSFFGTDYEQYFGPGTRLTVT.

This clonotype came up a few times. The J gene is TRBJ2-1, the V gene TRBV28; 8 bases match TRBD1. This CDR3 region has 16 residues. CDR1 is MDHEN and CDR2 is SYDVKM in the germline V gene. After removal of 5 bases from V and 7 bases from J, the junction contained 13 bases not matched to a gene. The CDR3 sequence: CASSLQGAPRFNEQFF. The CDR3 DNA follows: TGTGCCAGCAGTCTCCAGGGGGCACCCAGGTTTAATGAGCAGTTCTTC.

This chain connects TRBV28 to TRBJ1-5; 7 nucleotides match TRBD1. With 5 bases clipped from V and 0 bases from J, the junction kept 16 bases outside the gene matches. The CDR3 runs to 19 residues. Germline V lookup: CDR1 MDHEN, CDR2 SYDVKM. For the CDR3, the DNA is TGTGCCAGCAGTCCCCCTGGGACAGCACGCGGGTATAGCAATCAGCCCCAGCATTTT. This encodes CASSPPGTARGYSNQPQHF.

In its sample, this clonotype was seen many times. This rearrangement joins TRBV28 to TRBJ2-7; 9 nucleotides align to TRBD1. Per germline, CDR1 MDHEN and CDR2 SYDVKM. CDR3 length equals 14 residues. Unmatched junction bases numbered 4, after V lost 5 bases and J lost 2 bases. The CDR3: CASSRRDRAYEQYF. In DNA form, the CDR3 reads TGTGCCAGCAGTCGCCGGGACAGGGCCTACGAGCAGTACTTC.

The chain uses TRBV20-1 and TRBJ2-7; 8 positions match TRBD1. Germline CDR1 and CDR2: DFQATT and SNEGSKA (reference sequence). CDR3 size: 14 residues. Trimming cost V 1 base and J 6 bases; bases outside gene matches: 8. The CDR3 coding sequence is TGCAGTGCTAGAGTCCCAGACAGGGGTTTCGAGCAGTACTTC. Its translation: CSARVPDRGFEQYF.

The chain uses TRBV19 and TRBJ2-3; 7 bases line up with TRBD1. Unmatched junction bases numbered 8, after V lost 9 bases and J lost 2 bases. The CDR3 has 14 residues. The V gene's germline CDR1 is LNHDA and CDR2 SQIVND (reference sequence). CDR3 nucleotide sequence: TGTGCCAGCACCGAAGGACAGGTCACAGATACGCAGTATTTT. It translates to CASTEGQVTDTQYF.

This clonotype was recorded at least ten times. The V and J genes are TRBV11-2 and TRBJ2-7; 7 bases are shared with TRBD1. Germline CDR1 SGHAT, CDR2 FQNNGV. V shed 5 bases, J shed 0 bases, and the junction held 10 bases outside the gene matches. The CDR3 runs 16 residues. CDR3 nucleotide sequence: TGTGCCAGCAGCAGCAGCTCAGGGGGAATCTCCTACGAGCAGTACTTC. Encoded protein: CASSSSSGGISYEQYF.

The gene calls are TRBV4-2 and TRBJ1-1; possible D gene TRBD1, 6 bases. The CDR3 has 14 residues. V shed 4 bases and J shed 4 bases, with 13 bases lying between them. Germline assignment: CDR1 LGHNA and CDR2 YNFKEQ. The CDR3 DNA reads TGTGCCAGCAGCCCCTTTGGACAGTCCACTGAAGCTTTCTTT. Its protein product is CASSPFGQSTEAFF.

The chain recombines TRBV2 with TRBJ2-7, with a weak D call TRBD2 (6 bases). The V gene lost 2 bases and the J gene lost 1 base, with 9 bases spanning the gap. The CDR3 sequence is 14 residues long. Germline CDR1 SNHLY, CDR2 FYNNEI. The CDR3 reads CASSEIGRSYEQYF. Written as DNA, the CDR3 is TGTGCCAGCAGTGAAATAGGGAGGTCCTACGAGCAGTACTTC.

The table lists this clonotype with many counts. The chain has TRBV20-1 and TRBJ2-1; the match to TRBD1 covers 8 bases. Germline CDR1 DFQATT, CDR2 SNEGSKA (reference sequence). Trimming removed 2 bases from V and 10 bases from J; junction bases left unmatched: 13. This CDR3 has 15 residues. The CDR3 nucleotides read TGCAGTGCTAGACACGACAGGGGAATGGAGGAGGAGCAGTTCTTC. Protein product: CSARHDRGMEEEQFF.

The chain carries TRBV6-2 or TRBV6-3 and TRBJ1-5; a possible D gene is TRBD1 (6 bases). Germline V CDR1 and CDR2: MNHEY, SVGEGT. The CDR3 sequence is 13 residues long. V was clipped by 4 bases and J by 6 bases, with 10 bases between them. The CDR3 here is CASSSGVFQPQHF. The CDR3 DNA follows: TGTGCCAGCAGTTCAGGGGTGTTTCAGCCCCAGCATTTT.

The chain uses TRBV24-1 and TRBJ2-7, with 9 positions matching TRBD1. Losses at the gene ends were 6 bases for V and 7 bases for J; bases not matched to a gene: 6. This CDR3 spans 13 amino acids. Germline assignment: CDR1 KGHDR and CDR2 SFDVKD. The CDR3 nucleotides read TGTGCCACCAGTTCCGGGACAGGGAGTGAGCAGTACTTC. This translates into CATSSGTGSEQYF.

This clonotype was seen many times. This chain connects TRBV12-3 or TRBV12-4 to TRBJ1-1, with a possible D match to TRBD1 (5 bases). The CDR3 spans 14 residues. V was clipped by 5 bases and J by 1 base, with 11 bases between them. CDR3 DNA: TGTGCCAGCAGTCCGCGACAGTCGAACACTGAAGCTTTCTTT. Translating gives CASSPRQSNTEAFF.

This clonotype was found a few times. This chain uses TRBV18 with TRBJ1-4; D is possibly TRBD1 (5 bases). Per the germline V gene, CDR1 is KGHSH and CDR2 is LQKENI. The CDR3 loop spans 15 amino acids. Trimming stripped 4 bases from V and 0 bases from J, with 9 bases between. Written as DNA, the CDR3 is TGTGCCAGCTCACGGGGCCCCGCAACTAATGAAAAACTGTTTTTT. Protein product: CASSRGPATNEKLFF.

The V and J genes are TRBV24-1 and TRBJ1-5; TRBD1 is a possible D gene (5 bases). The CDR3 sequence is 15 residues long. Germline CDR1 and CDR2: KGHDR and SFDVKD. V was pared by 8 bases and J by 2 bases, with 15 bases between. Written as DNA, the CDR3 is TGTGCCACCACGGGACGTCCTGGGGGCAATCAGCCCCAGCATTTT. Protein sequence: CATTGRPGGNQPQHF.